Listed here are 28 T cell receptor beta chains from one sample, sequenced in a study of immune heterogeneity within non-small cell lung tumors. Bulk tumor genomic DNA, roughly 590 ng per sample, was used as template. Each primary tumor yielded several biopsies, collected far apart from one another at surgery. These patients got curative surgery after being newly diagnosed with untreated non-small cell lung cancer. Multiplex PCR (32 V and 13 J primers) was used to amplify the TCR beta CDR3. TCRdb independently ran MiXCR on the multiplex PCR reads; one entry per CDR3 protein. The repertoire holds roughly 4,900 distinct CDR3 sequences, around a third seen once, with approximately 29% in the top ten. The specimen sequenced was lung tumor tissue. These receptors originate from a woman aged 45-59 years with non-small cell lung cancer.

Comments on this clonotype: Germline is not matched at one junction end, which may reflect a read error. The V gene is TRBV6-9, the J gene TRBJ1-5; 9 bases are a match to TRBD1. The CDR3 extends over 19 amino acids. Germline V gives CDR1 MNHGY, CDR2 SVAAGI. The CDR3 spells CTSRRITGQGEGSNQPQHF. In nucleotides, the CDR3 is TGTACCAGCAGGAGAATTACGGGACAGGGAGAAGGAAGCAATCAGCCCCAGCATTTT.

V gene TRBV5-1 combines with J gene TRBJ1-4; tentative D call: TRBD1 (6 bases). This CDR3 spans 14 amino acids. The germline CDR1 and CDR2 sequences are SGHRS and YFSETQ. Trimming took off 8 bases at V and 3 bases at J, with 14 bases between the two ends. This chain's CDR3 is CASRRQEANEKLFF. DNA for the CDR3: TGCGCCAGTAGAAGACAGGAAGCTAATGAAAAACTGTTTTTT.

This clonotype was seen repeatedly, ten times or more. The CDR3, as DNA: TGTGCCAGCAGTTCAACCAGACAGGGGGGTTATAGCAATCAGCCCCAGCATTTT. Translation: CASSSTRQGGYSNQPQHF. The V gene is TRBV28, the J gene TRBJ1-5, with 9 bases fitting TRBD1. V lost 4 bases, J lost 0 bases, and 10 bases stayed unmatched. The germline gives CDR1 MDHEN, CDR2 SYDVKM. The CDR3 is made up of 18 amino acids.

The chain has TRBV6-1 and TRBJ2-1; 10 nucleotides align to TRBD2. V lost 7 bases, J lost 7 bases, and 13 bases stayed unmatched. Per the germline V gene, CDR1 is MNHNS and CDR2 is SASEGT. The CDR3 runs to 16 residues. The DNA of the CDR3 is TGTGCCAGCACCCAAGGGGGTAGCGGGAGGTCGAATGAGCAGTTCTTC. Translating gives CASTQGGSGRSNEQFF.

This clonotype was recorded a few times. This sequence joins TRBV10-3 and TRBJ1-2, with a weak D call TRBD1 (6 bases). This CDR3 is built from 13 residues. V was clipped by 4 bases and J by 1 base, with 7 bases between them. CDR1 is ENHRY, CDR2 SYGVKD, per germline. CDR3 loop: CAISVQGNYGYTF. The CDR3 nucleotides are TGTGCCATCAGTGTACAGGGTAACTATGGCTACACCTTC.

This clonotype is classed as medium-sized. The genes are TRBV7-8 and TRBJ2-3; tentatively, D is TRBD1 (5 bases). V shed 4 bases and J shed 3 bases, with 14 bases lying between them. The length of the CDR3 is 15 residues. Germline V gives CDR1 SGHVS, CDR2 FQNEAQ. The CDR3 here is CASSYWTFGTDTQYF. As DNA, the CDR3 is TGTGCCAGCAGCTATTGGACATTCGGGACAGATACGCAGTATTTT.

The sample holds many counts of this clonotype. This chain uses TRBV7-9 with TRBJ1-1; D is undetermined. Looked up from germline, CDR1 is SEHNR and CDR2 is FQNEAQ (reference sequence). The CDR3 contains 14 residues. V lost 2 bases and J 3 bases, leaving 10 bases between the germline ends. The CDR3 DNA sequence: TGTGCCAGCAGCTTAAGTACCCCGGACACTGAAGCTTTCTTT. This encodes CASSLSTPDTEAFF. Combining the CDR3 with reference TRBV7-9 and TRBJ1-1 gives the whole variable domain DTGVSQNPRHKITKRGQNVTFRCDPISEHNRLYWYRQTLGQGPEFLTYFQNEAQLEKSRLLSDRFSAERPKGSFSTLEIQRTEQGDSAMYLCASSLSTPDTEAFFGQGTRLTVV.

Relative to its sample, this clonotype is medium-sized. The rearrangement joins TRBV6-1 to TRBJ2-7; TRBD1 might be the D (5 bases). Germline CDR1 reads MNHNS; CDR2 reads SASEGT. The CDR3 spans 13 residues. Trimming stripped 2 bases from V and 1 base from J, with 6 bases between. The CDR3 loop is CASSEQGSYEQYF. CDR3 coding DNA: TGTGCCAGCAGTGAACAGGGTTCCTACGAGCAGTACTTC.

By proportion, this clonotype is medium-sized. V usage is TRBV7-2 and J usage is TRBJ1-4, with TRBD1 matching over 8 bases. CDR1 SGHTA and CDR2 FQGNSA come from the germline V gene. The CDR3 has 15 residues. The V segment lost 1 base and the J segment 7 bases; nucleotides outside the gene matches: 5. The CDR3: CASSLGGQGGEKLFF. The CDR3 DNA follows: TGTGCCAGCAGCTTAGGAGGACAGGGCGGTGAAAAACTGTTTTTT.

V usage is TRBV7-2 and J usage is TRBJ2-7; 8 bases agree with TRBD1. CDR1 is SGHTA and CDR2 is FQGNSA in the germline V gene. J was trimmed by 4 bases and V by 6 bases; bases with no gene match: 8. This CDR3 contains 14 residues. CDR3 nucleotides: TGTGCCAGCAGTCGGGACAGGATGCGGTACGAGCAGTACTTC. It is translated as CASSRDRMRYEQYF.

By share, this clonotype counts as medium-sized. J is TRBJ1-3 and V is TRBV20-1; 8 nucleotides agree with TRBD1. This CDR3 has 18 amino acids. Trimming at V came to 4 bases and at J to 0 bases, leaving 14 bases not matched to a gene. Germline-derived CDR1 and CDR2 are DFQATT and SNEGSKA (reference sequence). The CDR3 coding sequence is TGCAGTGCTACTCACGGGACAGGAACCTTTAACTCTGGAAACACCATATATTTT. Residues: CSATHGTGTFNSGNTIYF.

This clonotype is labeled as medium-sized (0.01 to 0.1%). The rearrangement links TRBV24-1 to TRBJ2-2, with no clear D. Trimming removed 4 bases at V and 3 bases at J, with 8 bases between. The CDR3 runs to 14 residues. Germline CDR1 and CDR2: KGHDR and SFDVKD. The CDR3 sequence is CATSDEPDTGELFF. The CDR3 DNA reads as TGTGCCACCAGTGACGAACCGGACACCGGGGAGCTGTTTTTT.

This clonotype is classed as medium-sized. This chain links TRBV6-1 with TRBJ2-7, with D perhaps matching TRBD1 (6 bases). Trimming took 6 bases from V and 3 from J, leaving 21 bases between them. The CDR3 runs to 16 residues. Germline CDR1 MNHNS, CDR2 SASEGT. CDR3 protein: CASRTHTLRGSYEQYF. In DNA, the CDR3 is TGTGCCAGCAGAACACACACCCTCAGGGGTAGCTACGAGCAGTACTTC.

CDR3 residues: CASSLSSGRPYEQYF. The CDR3, as DNA: TGTGCCAGCAGTTTATCGTCGGGGAGGCCCTACGAGCAGTACTTC. J is TRBJ2-7 and V is TRBV27; D perhaps matches TRBD2 (6 bases). CDR1 and CDR2 from the germline V gene are MNHEY and SMNVEV (reference sequence). The CDR3 is 15 residues long. Trimming took off 0 bases at V and 2 bases at J, with 11 bases between the two ends.

V gene TRBV6-2 or TRBV6-3 combines with J gene TRBJ1-1, with D uncertain. This CDR3 has 16 amino acids. The V end lost 1 base, the J end lost 1 base, and 13 bases lay between the germline ends. Germline values: CDR1 MNHEY, CDR2 SVGEGT. CDR3: CASSYWAGFGNTEAFF. The CDR3 bases are TGTGCCAGCAGTTACTGGGCCGGTTTCGGGAACACTGAAGCTTTCTTT.

Comments on this clonotype: One junction end does not reproduce the germline sequence, and a read error may be involved. The V and J genes are TRBV20-1 and TRBJ1-5; TRBD1 might be the D (5 bases). The CDR3 loop spans 13 amino acids. The germline V gene has CDR1 DFQATT and CDR2 SNEGSKA (reference sequence). Written as DNA, the CDR3 is TGCAGTGCCCGGGGGGGTTGCAATCAGCCCCATCATTTT. Amino acid sequence: CSARGGCNQPHHF.

As for this clonotype: This may be a read error, as it is one base from a much larger clone. This sequence joins TRBV11-2 and TRBJ2-1; 7 bases are shared with TRBD2. CDR1 and CDR2 (germline): SGHAT, FQNNGV. The junction had 15 bases not matched to a gene; V was cut back by 0 bases and J by 13 bases. The CDR3 is 16 amino acids. The CDR3 DNA follows: TGTGCCAGCAGCTTAGATCTGGGAGGGCATCGTCTCCTCCAGTTCTTC. Translated: CASSLDLGGHRLLQFF.

Relative to its sample, this clonotype is medium-sized. This chain connects TRBV7-9 to TRBJ1-6, with 7 bases fitting TRBD1. The trim removed 5 bases at V and 3 bases at J, leaving 1 base unmatched. The germline gives CDR1 SEHNR, CDR2 FQNEAQ (reference sequence). The CDR3 is 14 residues long. CDR3 sequence reads: CASSGTVYNSPLHF. The CDR3 nucleotides are TGTGCCAGCAGCGGGACAGTCTATAATTCACCCCTCCACTTT.

The chain couples TRBV10-3 to TRBJ2-1, with 9 bases that match TRBD2. V dropped 2 bases and J dropped 2; count of bases not matched to a gene: 4. This CDR3 spans 16 amino acids. Per the germline V gene, CDR1 is ENHRY and CDR2 is SYGVKD. The CDR3 protein is CAISETASGAYNEQFF. CDR3 bases: TGTGCCATCAGTGAGACCGCTAGCGGGGCCTACAATGAGCAGTTCTTC.

The genes are TRBV18 and TRBJ2-3, with TRBD1 as a possible D gene (6 bases). The CDR3 spans 16 residues. V lost 6 bases and J 0 bases, leaving 16 bases between the germline ends. Germline V gene lookup returns CDR1 KGHSH and CDR2 LQKENI. DNA for the CDR3: TGTGCCAGCTCCCGTAAACAGGGCGCAAGCACAGATACGCAGTATTTT. This translates into CASSRKQGASTDTQYF.

Comment on this clonotype: The missing conserved phenylalanine or tryptophan at the end of this CDR3 makes a read error likely. No DNA is shown, since the ends of the CDR3 on it are uncertain; the CDR3 is the one TCRdb lists. CDR3 amino acids: CASSLGSGQSHYEQYFGP. This chain links TRBV5-1 with TRBJ2-3; the table's D gene call, TRBD1, was not cross checked with the DNA. Inclusive of both ends, the CDR3 amounts to 18 amino acids. Germline CDR1 reads SGHRS; CDR2 reads YFSETQ.

A word on this clonotype: This may stem from a read error, because a much larger clone lies one nucleotide away. The chain combines TRBV10-3 with TRBJ2-7; D is uncertain. The CDR3 totals 13 residues. The germline V and J ends were trimmed by 6 bases and 6 bases, with 15 bases remaining between them. CDR1 is ENHRY, CDR2 SYGVKD, per germline. CDR3 bases: TGTGCCATCAGGGGTACACATGGTTCCGAGCAGTACTTC. Encoded protein: CAIRGTHGSEQYF.

This sequence joins TRBV6-2 or TRBV6-3 and TRBJ2-5; D is unclear. The CDR3 runs 13 residues. Germline V CDR1 and CDR2: MNHEY, SVGEGT. Deletions cut 5 bases from V and 2 bases from J, with 9 bases between. CDR3 coding DNA: TGTGCCAGCAGTCCGACCAAACAAGAGACCCAGTACTTC. Translating it yields CASSPTKQETQYF.

This chain joins TRBV6-2 or TRBV6-3 and TRBJ1-6; 9 positions agree with TRBD1. From germline, CDR1 is MNHEY and CDR2 SVGEGT. The ends lost 2 bases at V and 3 bases at J; junction bases unmatched: 8. The length of the CDR3 is 18 residues. CDR3 region: CASSYTTQGADYNSPLHF. CDR3 bases: TGTGCCAGCAGTTACACAACACAGGGGGCGGACTATAATTCACCCCTCCACTTT.

In this sample, this clonotype turned up many times. The CDR3 DNA is TGCGCCAGCAGCCAAGAAAGCGGGAGGGGAGAGACCCAGTACTTC. This gives the protein CASSQESGRGETQYF. V and J are TRBV4-1 and TRBJ2-5; 10 bases match TRBD2. Trimming at V came to 0 bases and at J to 4 bases, leaving 2 bases not matched to a gene. The CDR3 runs to 15 residues. Germline loops: CDR1 MGHRA, CDR2 YSYEKL.

Only a few counts were recorded for this clonotype. With a much larger clone just one base away, this may be a read error. The chain combines TRBV20-1 with TRBJ1-6; a possible D gene is TRBD1 (6 bases). Germline V gives CDR1 DFQATT, CDR2 SNEGSKA (reference sequence). The CDR3 extends over 13 amino acids. In DNA, the CDR3 is TGCAGTTCTAGAGAGGGGGAGTTTTCACCCCTCCACTTT. Encoded protein: CSSREGEFSPLHF.

By share of the sample, this clonotype is medium-sized. The chain combines TRBV15 with TRBJ1-5; TRBD1 matches 7 bases. V was clipped by 4 bases and J by 2 bases; unmatched bases: 5. The germline CDR1 and CDR2 sequences are LNHNV and YYDKDF (reference sequence). The CDR3 contains 15 residues. This CDR3 is CATSKSGQGNQPQHF. The CDR3 nucleotides read TGTGCCACCAGCAAATCTGGACAGGGCAATCAGCCCCAGCATTTT.

This clonotype was seen just once. The junction does not match germline at one end; this may be a read error. The J gene is TRBJ2-7, the V gene TRBV20-1; 7 nucleotides line up with TRBD2. Per the germline V gene, CDR1 is DFQATT and CDR2 is SNEGSKA (reference sequence). The CDR3 is made up of 13 amino acids. The CDR3 sequence is CSVTHGGRLEHYF. The CDR3 DNA reads as TGCAGTGTCACTCACGGGGGGAGGCTCGAGCATTACTTC.